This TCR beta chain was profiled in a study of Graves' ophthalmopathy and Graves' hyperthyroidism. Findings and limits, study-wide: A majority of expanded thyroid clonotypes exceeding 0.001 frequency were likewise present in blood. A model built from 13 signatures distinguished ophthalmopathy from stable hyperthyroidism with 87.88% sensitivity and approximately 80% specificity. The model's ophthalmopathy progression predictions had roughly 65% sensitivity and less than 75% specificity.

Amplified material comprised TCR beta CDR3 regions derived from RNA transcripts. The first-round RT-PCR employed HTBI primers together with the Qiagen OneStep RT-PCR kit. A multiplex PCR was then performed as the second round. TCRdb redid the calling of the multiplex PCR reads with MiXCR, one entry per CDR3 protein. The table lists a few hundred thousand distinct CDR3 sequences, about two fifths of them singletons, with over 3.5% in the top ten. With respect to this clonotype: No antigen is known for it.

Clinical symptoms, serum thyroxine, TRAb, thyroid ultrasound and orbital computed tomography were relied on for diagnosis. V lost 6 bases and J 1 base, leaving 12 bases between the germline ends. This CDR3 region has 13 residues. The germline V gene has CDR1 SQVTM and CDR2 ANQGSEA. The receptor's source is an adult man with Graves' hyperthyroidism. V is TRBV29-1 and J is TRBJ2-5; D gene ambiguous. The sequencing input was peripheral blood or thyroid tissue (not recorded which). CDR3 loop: CSVTPAVQETQYF. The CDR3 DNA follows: TGCAGCGTCACGCCGGCGGTCCAAGAGACCCAGTACTTC.